This TCR beta chain comes out of a study of high-grade serous ovarian cancer treatment subgroups. Study-level findings and limits: The analyses considered CDR3 and ignored CDR1 and CDR2. Repertoire similarity ranged roughly 0.11 to 0.8 between tumors of one patient.

The tumor samples were collected prior to definitive surgery or chemotherapy. CDR3 length: 16 residues. The trim removed 0 bases at V and 5 bases at J, leaving 7 bases unmatched. Germline V gives CDR1 SGDLS, CDR2 YYNGEE. In its sample, this clone was seen a few times. The antigen is undetermined. Method: immunoSEQ multiplex PCR; TCRdb's copy keeps in-frame clones and lacks some. The profile shows several thousand clones, around 75% of them singletons. The sequence was obtained from a human donor with high-grade serous ovarian cancer. Source material: tumor tissue. This sequence joins TRBV9 and TRBJ1-2; 10 bases align to TRBD1. DNA of the CDR3: TGTGCCAGCAGCGTAGGGGCCGGGACAGGGGATTATGGCTACACCTTC. This translates into CASSVGAGTGDYGYTF.